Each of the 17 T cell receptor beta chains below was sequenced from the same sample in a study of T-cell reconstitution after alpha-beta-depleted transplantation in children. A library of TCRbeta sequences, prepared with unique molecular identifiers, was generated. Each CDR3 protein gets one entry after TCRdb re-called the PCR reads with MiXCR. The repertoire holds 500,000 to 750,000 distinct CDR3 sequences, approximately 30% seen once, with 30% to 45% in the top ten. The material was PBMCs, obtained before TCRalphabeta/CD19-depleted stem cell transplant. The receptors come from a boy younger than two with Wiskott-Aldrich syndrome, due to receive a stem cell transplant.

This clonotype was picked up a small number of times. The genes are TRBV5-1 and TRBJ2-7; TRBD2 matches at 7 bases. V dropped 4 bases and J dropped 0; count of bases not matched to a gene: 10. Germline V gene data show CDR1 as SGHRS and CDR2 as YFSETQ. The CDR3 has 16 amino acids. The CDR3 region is CASSAQTTSVSYEQYF. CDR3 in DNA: TGCGCCAGCAGCGCCCAGACTACTAGCGTCTCCTACGAGCAGTACTTC.

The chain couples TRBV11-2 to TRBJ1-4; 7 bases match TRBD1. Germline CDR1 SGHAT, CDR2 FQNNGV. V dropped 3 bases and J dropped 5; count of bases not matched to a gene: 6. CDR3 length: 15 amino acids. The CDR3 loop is CASSFYRGYNEKLFF. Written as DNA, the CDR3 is TGTGCCAGCAGCTTTTACAGGGGCTACAATGAAAAACTGTTTTTT.

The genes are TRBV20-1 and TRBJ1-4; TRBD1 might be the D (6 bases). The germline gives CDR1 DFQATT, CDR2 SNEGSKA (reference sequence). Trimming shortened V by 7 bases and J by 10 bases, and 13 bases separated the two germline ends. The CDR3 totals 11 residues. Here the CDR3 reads CSVSGVGKLFF. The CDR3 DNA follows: TGCAGTGTTTCAGGGGTCGGAAAACTGTTTTTT.

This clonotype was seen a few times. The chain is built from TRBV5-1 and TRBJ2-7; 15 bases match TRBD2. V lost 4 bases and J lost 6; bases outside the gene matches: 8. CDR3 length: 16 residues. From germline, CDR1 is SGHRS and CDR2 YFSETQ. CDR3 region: CASSPGLAGGSAEQYF. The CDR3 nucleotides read TGCGCCAGCAGCCCGGGACTAGCGGGAGGATCGGCCGAGCAGTACTTC. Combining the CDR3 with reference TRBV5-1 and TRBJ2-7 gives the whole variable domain KAGVTQTPRYLIKTRGQQVTLSCSPISGHRSVSWYQQTPGQGLQFLFEYFSETQRNKGNFPGRFSGRQFSNSRSEMNVSTLELGDSALYLCASSPGLAGGSAEQYFGPGTRLTVT.

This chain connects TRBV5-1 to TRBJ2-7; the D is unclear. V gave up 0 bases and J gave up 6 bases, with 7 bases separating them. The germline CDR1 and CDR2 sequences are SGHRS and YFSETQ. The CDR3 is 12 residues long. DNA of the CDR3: TGCGCCAGCAGCTTGGGGTCGGGCGAGCAGTACTTC. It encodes CASSLGSGEQYF.

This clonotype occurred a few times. In nucleotides, the CDR3 is TGTGCCAGCAATGACAGGGGGACGGACACTGAAGCTTTCTTT. It encodes CASNDRGTDTEAFF. The V and J genes are TRBV12-3 or TRBV12-4 and TRBJ1-1; 9 positions agree with TRBD1. This CDR3 comprises 14 residues. The trim removed 7 bases at V and 3 bases at J, leaving 6 bases unmatched.

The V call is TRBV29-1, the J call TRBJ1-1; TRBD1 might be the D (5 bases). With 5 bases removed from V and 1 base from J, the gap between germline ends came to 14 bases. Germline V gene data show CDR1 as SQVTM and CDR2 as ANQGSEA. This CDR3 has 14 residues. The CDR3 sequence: CSVRGGGENTEAFF. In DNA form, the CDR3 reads TGCAGCGTTAGGGGTGGCGGGGAGAACACTGAAGCTTTCTTT.

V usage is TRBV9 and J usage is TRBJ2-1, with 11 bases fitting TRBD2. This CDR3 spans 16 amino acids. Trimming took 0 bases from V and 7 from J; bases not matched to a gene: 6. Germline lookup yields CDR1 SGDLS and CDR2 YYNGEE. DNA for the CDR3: TGTGCCAGCAGCGTAGCACTAGCGGGAGTTCGTAATGAGCAGTTCTTC. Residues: CASSVALAGVRNEQFF.

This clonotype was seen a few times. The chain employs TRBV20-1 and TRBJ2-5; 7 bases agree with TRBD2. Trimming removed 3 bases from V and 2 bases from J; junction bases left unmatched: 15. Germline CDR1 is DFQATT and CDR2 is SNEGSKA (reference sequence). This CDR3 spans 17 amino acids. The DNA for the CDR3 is TGCAGTGCTAGTGACGGACTAGACAATGTGGGACAAGAGACCCAGTACTTC. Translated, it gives CSASDGLDNVGQETQYF.

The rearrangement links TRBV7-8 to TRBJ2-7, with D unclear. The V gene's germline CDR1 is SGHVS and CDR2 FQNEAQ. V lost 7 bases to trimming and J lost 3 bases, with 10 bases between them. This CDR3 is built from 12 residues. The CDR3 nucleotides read TGTGCCAGCACCCACGACCGCTACGAGCAGTACTTC. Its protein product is CASTHDRYEQYF.

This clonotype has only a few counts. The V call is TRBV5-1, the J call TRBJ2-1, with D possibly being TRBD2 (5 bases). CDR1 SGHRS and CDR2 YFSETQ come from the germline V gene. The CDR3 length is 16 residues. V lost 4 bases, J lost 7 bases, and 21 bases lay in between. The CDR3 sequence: CASSPRGDSRGNEQFF. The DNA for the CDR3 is TGCGCCAGCAGCCCCCGGGGAGACTCCCGGGGTAATGAGCAGTTCTTC. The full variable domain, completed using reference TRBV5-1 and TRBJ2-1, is KAGVTQTPRYLIKTRGQQVTLSCSPISGHRSVSWYQQTPGQGLQFLFEYFSETQRNKGNFPGRFSGRQFSNSRSEMNVSTLELGDSALYLCASSPRGDSRGNEQFFGPGTRLTVL.

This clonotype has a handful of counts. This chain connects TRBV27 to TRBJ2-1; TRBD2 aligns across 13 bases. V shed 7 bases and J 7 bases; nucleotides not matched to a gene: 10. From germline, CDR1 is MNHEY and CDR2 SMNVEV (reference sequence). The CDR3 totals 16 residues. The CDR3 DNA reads TGTGCCAGCATCCCCCACGGGACTAGCGGGAAAAATGAGCAGTTCTTC. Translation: CASIPHGTSGKNEQFF.

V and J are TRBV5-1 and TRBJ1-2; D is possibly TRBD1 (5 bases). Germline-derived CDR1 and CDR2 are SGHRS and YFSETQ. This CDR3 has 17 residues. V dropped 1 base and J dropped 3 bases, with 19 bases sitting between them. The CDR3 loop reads CASSLLIGEGSDYGYTF. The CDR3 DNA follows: TGCGCCAGCAGCTTGTTGATCGGGGAGGGGAGCGACTATGGCTACACCTTC.

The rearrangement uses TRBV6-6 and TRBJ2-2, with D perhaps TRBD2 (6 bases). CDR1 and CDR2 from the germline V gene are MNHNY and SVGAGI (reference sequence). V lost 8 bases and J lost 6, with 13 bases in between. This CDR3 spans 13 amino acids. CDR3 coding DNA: TGTGCCAGCGGAACGGGAGCGGCCGGGGAGCTGTTTTTT. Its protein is CASGTGAAGELFF.

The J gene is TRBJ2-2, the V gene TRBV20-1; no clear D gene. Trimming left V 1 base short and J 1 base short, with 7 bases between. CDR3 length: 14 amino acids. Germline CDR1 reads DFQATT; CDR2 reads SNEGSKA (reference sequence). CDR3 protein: CSARAGVNTGELFF. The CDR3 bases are TGCAGTGCTAGAGCCGGAGTGAACACCGGGGAGCTGTTTTTT.

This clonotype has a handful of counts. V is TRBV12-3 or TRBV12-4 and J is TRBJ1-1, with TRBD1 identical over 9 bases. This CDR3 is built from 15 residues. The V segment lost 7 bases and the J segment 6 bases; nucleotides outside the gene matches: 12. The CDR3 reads CASMMSGTGKAEAFF. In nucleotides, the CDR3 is TGTGCCAGCATGATGTCCGGGACAGGGAAAGCTGAAGCTTTCTTT.

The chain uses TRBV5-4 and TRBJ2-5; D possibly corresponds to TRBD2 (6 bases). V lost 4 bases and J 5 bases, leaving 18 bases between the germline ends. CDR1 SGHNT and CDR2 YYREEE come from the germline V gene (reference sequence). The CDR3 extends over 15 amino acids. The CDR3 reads CASSVRSGRLETQYF. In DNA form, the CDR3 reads TGTGCCAGCAGCGTCCGTTCTGGGAGGCTTGAGACCCAGTACTTC.